A selection of T cell receptor beta chains follows, all from one sample in a study of blood T cells in healthy people across ages. MiXCR, applied by TCRdb to the 5' RACE reads, yields one record per CDR3 protein. The data show 800,000 to 950,000 distinct CDR3 sequences, around 36% seen once. Material: blood. The receptors here all came from a man between 18 and 29 years old in good health. CDR3s include the opening cysteine and the closing phenylalanine or tryptophan. D genes are given only for firm matches. Not every row has a clone size; where given, it reads once, few, many or a size class.

V gene	CDR3 length	clone size	D gene	J gene	CDR3 protein	CDR3 DNA
TRBV20-1	13	many	NA	TRBJ2-7	CSVGETALYEQYF	TGCAGTGTTGGCGAGACAGCACTTTACGAGCAGTACTTC
TRBV4-3	15	many	NA	TRBJ2-3	CASSQDARYTDTQYF	TGCGCCAGCAGCCAAGACGCAAGATACACAGATACGCAGTATTTT
TRBV28	14	NA	NA	TRBJ2-1	CASSLMGIYNEQFF	TGTGCCAGCAGTTTAATGGGCATCTACAATGAGCAGTTCTTC
TRBV7-9	17	few	NA	TRBJ1-6	CASSSIRGSSYNSPLHF	TGTGCCAGCAGCTCCATCCGGGGGAGCTCCTATAATTCACCCCTCCACTTT
TRBV7-9	16	NA	TRBD2	TRBJ2-1	CASSSRTSGSANEQFF	TGTGCCAGCAGCTCACGGACTAGCGGGAGTGCAAATGAGCAGTTCTTC
TRBV7-9	16	NA	TRBD2	TRBJ2-5	CASSPRGGLDYNEQYF	TGTGCCAGCAGCCCCCGGGGGGGCCTAGACTACAATGAGCAGTACTTC
TRBV29-1	11	NA	NA	TRBJ2-1	CSVDLLNEQFF	TGCAGCGTTGATTTGCTGAATGAGCAGTTCTTC
TRBV29-1	13	NA	NA	TRBJ2-3	CSVQYPVTDTQYF	TGCAGCGTTCAGTACCCGGTCACAGATACGCAGTATTTT
TRBV20-1	14	many	NA	TRBJ2-1	CSARRRGQYNEQFF	TGCAGTGCTAGACGGCGGGGACAATACAATGAGCAGTTCTTC
TRBV7-2	14	once	NA	TRBJ2-5	CASSLGAGDETQYF	TGTGCCAGCAGCTTAGGGGCAGGGGACGAGACCCAGTACTTC
TRBV4-2	18	NA	TRBD2	TRBJ2-4	CASSPTGTSGGHNNEQYF	TGTGCCAGCAGCCCTACCGGGACTAGCGGGGGCCACAACAATGAGCAGTACTTC
TRBV18	13	once	NA	TRBJ1-2	CASSPGERYGYTF	TGTGCCAGCTCTCCAGGGGAGCGCTATGGCTACACCTTC
TRBV12-5	12	NA	NA	TRBJ2-3	CASGLSRDTQYF	TGTGCTAGTGGTTTGTCACGGGATACGCAGTATTTT
TRBV6-1	16	few	NA	TRBJ1-5	CASSGEGGRTDQPQHF	TGTGCCAGCAGTGGAGAAGGTGGACGAACCGATCAGCCCCAGCATTTT
TRBV2	14	few	NA	TRBJ2-4	CASSESRAKNIQYF	TGTGCCAGCAGTGAAAGCCGAGCCAAAAACATTCAGTACTTC
TRBV19	11	NA	NA	TRBJ2-1	CASSTQETQFF	TGTGCCAGTAGTACGCAAGAGACCCAGTTCTTC
TRBV3-1	14	few	NA	TRBJ2-7	CASSQEWGNSEQYF	TGTGCCAGCAGCCAAGAATGGGGGAACAGTGAGCAGTACTTC
TRBV6-5	16	NA	NA	TRBJ2-7	CASSYGQGRSYNEQYF	TGTGCCAGCAGTTACGGGCAGGGACGCTCCTACAATGAGCAGTACTTC
TRBV28	13	few	NA	TRBJ2-1	CASSIREPTQQFF	TGTGCCAGCAGTATCCGGGAACCAACCCAGCAGTTCTTC
TRBV18	13	NA	TRBD1	TRBJ1-2	CASSKDRQDGYTF	TGTGCCAGCTCAAAGGACAGGCAGGATGGCTACACCTTC
TRBV20-1	14	NA	NA	TRBJ2-7	CSASGPVGPYEQYF	TGCAGTGCTAGCGGGCCCGTCGGCCCCTACGAGCAGTACTTC
TRBV5-1	14	once	NA	TRBJ2-3	CASRAGQSTDTQYF	TGCGCCAGCAGGGCGGGACAGAGCACAGATACGCAGTATTTT
TRBV4-3	15	NA	NA	TRBJ2-1	CASSQTPWGRETQFF	TGCGCCAGCAGCCAGACCCCGTGGGGACGAGAGACCCAGTTCTTC
TRBV11-2	15	few	TRBD2	TRBJ2-5	CASSLGMGGGETQYF	TGTGCCAGCAGCCTAGGGATGGGCGGGGGGGAGACCCAGTACTTC
TRBV12-1	16	NA	NA	TRBJ2-7	CASSPRATLGYYEQYF	TGTGCCAGCAGCCCCCGGGCCACCCTGGGGTACTACGAGCAGTACTTC
TRBV6-2/TRBV6-3	18	NA	NA	TRBJ2-3	CASSYPSLEGTSTDTQYF	TGTGCCAGCAGTTACCCCTCACTAGAAGGAACTAGCACAGATACGCAGTATTTT
TRBV20-1	12	few	TRBD1	TRBJ1-3	CSATGAGNTIYF	TGCAGTGCAACAGGGGCAGGAAACACCATATATTTT
TRBV5-6	13	many	NA	TRBJ2-7	CASSPDSLYEQYF	TGTGCCAGCAGCCCCGACAGTCTCTACGAGCAGTACTTC
TRBV7-2	15	few	TRBD2	TRBJ2-4	CASSSGGGYKNIQYF	TGTGCCAGCAGCTCGGGCGGGGGATACAAAAACATTCAGTACTTC
TRBV7-2	16	NA	NA	TRBJ1-6	CASSLYGGQFNSPLHF	TGTGCCAGCAGCTTATATGGTGGACAGTTTAATTCACCCCTCCACTTT
TRBV7-3	14	NA	NA	TRBJ1-1	CASSFDGRNTEAFF	TGTGCCAGCAGCTTCGACGGTCGGAACACTGAAGCTTTCTTT
TRBV9	16	few	TRBD1	TRBJ1-2	CASSPGRQGRGYGYTF	TGTGCCAGCAGCCCGGGTAGACAGGGAAGGGGCTATGGCTACACCTTC
TRBV4-1	14	NA	NA	TRBJ1-1	CASSQDQANTEAFF	TGCGCCAGCAGCCAAGATCAGGCGAACACTGAAGCTTTCTTT
TRBV4-1	17	few	TRBD2	TRBJ2-5	CASSQDLFSGGRNEQYF	TGCGCCAGCAGCCAAGATCTGTTTAGCGGGGGACGCAATGAGCAGTACTTC
TRBV21-1	14	once	NA	TRBJ2-5	CASSTKQLQETQYF	TGTGCCAGCAGCACAAAACAGTTGCAGGAGACCCAGTACTTC
TRBV3-1	14	few	NA	TRBJ1-4	CASSWTSTNEKLFF	TGTGCCAGCAGCTGGACATCAACTAATGAAAAACTGTTTTTT
TRBV9	14	NA	NA	TRBJ2-1	CASSVIGYTNEQFF	TGTGCCAGCAGCGTAATTGGCTACACGAATGAGCAGTTCTTC
TRBV6-5	14	NA	NA	TRBJ1-6	CASSLAPDNSPLHF	TGTGCCAGCAGTTTGGCGCCAGATAATTCACCCCTCCACTTT
TRBV12-3/TRBV12-4	15	NA	TRBD2	TRBJ2-1	CASRPSAGGANVQFF	TGTGCCAGCCGCCCGTCAGCGGGGGGAGCAAATGTGCAGTTCTTC
TRBV28	14	NA	NA	TRBJ1-5	CASSTGGNNQPQHF	TGTGCCAGCAGCACTGGAGGTAACAATCAGCCCCAGCATTTT